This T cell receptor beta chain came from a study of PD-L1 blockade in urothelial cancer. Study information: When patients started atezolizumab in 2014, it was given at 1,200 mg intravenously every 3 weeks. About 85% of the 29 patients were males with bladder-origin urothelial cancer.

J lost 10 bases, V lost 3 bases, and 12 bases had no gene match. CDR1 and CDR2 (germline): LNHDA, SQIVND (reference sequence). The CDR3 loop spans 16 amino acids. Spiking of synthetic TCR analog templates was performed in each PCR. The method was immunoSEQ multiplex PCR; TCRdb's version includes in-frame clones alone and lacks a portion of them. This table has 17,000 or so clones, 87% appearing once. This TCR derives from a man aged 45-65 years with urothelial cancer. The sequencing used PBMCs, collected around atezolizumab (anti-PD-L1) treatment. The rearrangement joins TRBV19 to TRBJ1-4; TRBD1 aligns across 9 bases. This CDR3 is CASSISPLGQGTKLFF. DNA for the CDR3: TGTGCCAGTAGTATTTCCCCTCTGGGACAGGGAACAAAACTGTTTTTT.